The clone carrying this T cell receptor (beta chain) appeared once. Its specificity is unknown. This entry comes from a study of cytomegalovirus exposure and HLA in healthy donors. Study conclusions and caveats: Rarity marked most TCR sequences, yet some public TCRs occurred in many donors. Productive status was seen about 87% or about 30% of the time for most TCR beta V segments in an earlier analysis. A later examination showed that TCR association rates differed by HLA locus, with DRB1 most and HLA-C fewest. It was confirmed in vitro that a few of the CMV-associated chains were specific for CMV antigens.

Use of 60 Vbeta and 13 Jbeta primers characterized the PCR. The repertoire was sequenced with immunoSEQ multiplex PCR; TCRdb's copy has only in-frame clones and lacks some. This sample carries about 98,000 clones, over 70% of them seen once, and the ten largest clones take approximately 11%. The ends were cut back, 3 bases at V and 0 bases at J, with 12 bases in the middle. The CDR3 runs to 15 residues. Germline V gives CDR1 LNHDA, CDR2 SQIVND (reference sequence). This clonotype was obtained from a man younger than 35 in good health and CMV-seropositive. Sequences were obtained from PBMCs. V usage is TRBV19 and J usage is TRBJ2-7; D call uncertain. The chain's CDR3 is CASSISTADSYEQYF. CDR3 nucleotides: TGTGCCAGTAGTATTTCAACAGCCGACTCCTACGAGCAGTACTTC.